The subject of this entry is one T cell receptor (beta chain). This entry is derived from a study of shared clonotypes between healthy human individuals. From germline, CDR1 is MNHEY and CDR2 SVGAGI. CDR3 length: 15 residues. V lost 4 bases to trimming and J lost 0 bases; unmatched junction nucleotides: 5. There were no recent acute infections or vaccinations among the donors, who were healthy HIV-negative adults. The CD4+ fraction was divided into a CD45RA+ naive subset and a CD45RA-negative memory subset. The material for each subset, its genomic DNA, was split evenly across several immunoSEQ plates. TCRdb's table, derived via immunoSEQ multiplex PCR, lists solely in-frame clones and lacks some. The sample consists of over 950,000 clones, about 72% of them appearing once.

The chain links TRBV6-5 to TRBJ1-2; 7 bases match TRBD1. The sequencing sample was made of memory CD4+ T cells from PBMCs. Subset meaning: CD45RA-negative fraction. The TCR was taken from a man aged 18 to 30 in good health. Some clones in this sample may be carry-over from other donors' samples. CDR3 nucleotide sequence: TGTGCCAGCAGTTTAACGGGACAGCCTAACTATGGCTACACCTTC. Translated, it gives CASSLTGQPNYGYTF.